This T cell receptor beta chain appears in the sequencing data of a study of blood T cell repertoires in COVID-19 (dated by TCRdb to the early 2020s). Background on the whole study: Samples from collaborators originated in the United States, Italy and Spain and spanned both the acute and convalescent phases of COVID-19. The material from the prospective study consisted of cDNA or gDNA derived from T cells, B-cell-depleted T cells, or PBMCs. Deeply sampled blood TCRbeta repertoires from subjects exposed to, actively infected with, or recovered from COVID-19 were included in the dataset. A freely available public database, intended as a resource for researchers studying the immune response to SARS-CoV-2, is where the repertoires were released. Samples were obtained from the ongoing ImmuneRACE study (first 160 participants) and from 1,254 subjects provided by 6 global collaborators. Nearly every sample came with metadata listing a de-identified subject ID, COVID-19 status, age in years and sex. HLA class I and class II types, where available, came from metadata supplied by the sample provider rather than from assay-based typing.

The immunoSEQ Assay, a bias-controlled multiplex PCR, was used to amplify TCRbeta CDR3 regions from genomic DNA. The authors' pipeline ran thus. The number of nucleated cells in each sample was estimated by amplification of reference gene primers within the assay. Sequence reads were collapsed and filtered to measure the absolute abundance of every unique TCRbeta CDR3 rearrangement. For each sample, productive Simpson clonality was calculated as the square root of Simpson's diversity index over productive rearrangements. This immuneACCESS table, as held by TCRdb, lists in-frame sequences with V and J called but not all clones. Of the missing ones, under half trace to an unresolved V gene in checked studies; the others have no known cause. That table gives V, J and clone size, and the DNA gave D and trimming. This sample has tens of thousands of clones in its table, and 75% to 90% of those were observed once. About 3% of the sample lies in the top ten.

Whole blood was collected in K2EDTA tubes by collaborating institutions according to the institutions' own protocols. For TCRbeta analysis, collaborator samples were shipped as frozen whole blood, as isolated PBMCs, or as DNA extracted from either sample type. As concerns this clone: Its target antigen remains unknown. Base quality data are lacking; no much larger clone is found one base away.

Results the study describes overall, beyond this receptor: Clinical and demographic metadata were provided uncurated, with the amount varying by source and participant.

Inclusive of the bounding cysteine and phenylalanine, the CDR3 is 16 residues long. Of the read, only the CDR3 DNA is kept; its 48 bases are in frame from base 1. The source is a woman between 50 and 59 years old with active or convalescent COVID-19. The sample consisted of peripheral blood. The V gene is TRBV21-1 and the J gene is TRBJ1-5; the D call of TRBD1 is as the table states it, not checked on the DNA. TRBV21-1 is reported as a pseudogene. Here the CDR3 is given as CASSKGEGVRIQPQHF. The sequence in DNA is TGTGCCAGCAGCAAAGGAGAGGGGGTCCGGATTCAGCCCCAGCATTTT.